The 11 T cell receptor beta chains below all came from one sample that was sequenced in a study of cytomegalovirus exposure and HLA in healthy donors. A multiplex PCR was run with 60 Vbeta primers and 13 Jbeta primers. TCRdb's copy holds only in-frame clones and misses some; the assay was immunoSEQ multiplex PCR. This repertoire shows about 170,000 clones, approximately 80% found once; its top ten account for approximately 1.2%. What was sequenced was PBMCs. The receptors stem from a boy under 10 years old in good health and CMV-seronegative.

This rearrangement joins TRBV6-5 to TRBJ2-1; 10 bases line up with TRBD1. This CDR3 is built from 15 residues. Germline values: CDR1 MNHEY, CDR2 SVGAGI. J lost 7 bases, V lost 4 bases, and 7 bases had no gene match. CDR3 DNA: TGTGCCAGCAGTTCCTCGGGACAGGGGAAGAATGAGCAGTTCTTC. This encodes CASSSSGQGKNEQFF.

Here the CDR3 DNA reads TGTGCCAGCAGTTACGCAGGGTTGTACTATGGCTACACCTTC. Its translation is CASSYAGLYYGYTF. The chain recombines TRBV6-5 with TRBJ1-2; perhaps TRBD1 as D (5 bases). Trimming left V 2 bases short and J 3 bases short, with 10 bases between. CDR3 length equals 14 residues. Per germline, CDR1 MNHEY and CDR2 SVGAGI.

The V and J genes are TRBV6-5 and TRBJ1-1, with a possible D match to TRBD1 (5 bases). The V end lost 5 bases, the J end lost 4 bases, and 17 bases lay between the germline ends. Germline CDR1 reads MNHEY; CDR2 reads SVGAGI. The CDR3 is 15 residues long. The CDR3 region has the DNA TGTGCCAGCAGTCCCCCTCAGGGAAGGACCACTGAAGCTTTCTTT. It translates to CASSPPQGRTTEAFF.

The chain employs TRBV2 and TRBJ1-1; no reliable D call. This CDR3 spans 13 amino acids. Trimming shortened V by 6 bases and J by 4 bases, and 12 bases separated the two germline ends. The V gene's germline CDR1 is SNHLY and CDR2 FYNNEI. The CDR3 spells CASSRGVATEAFF. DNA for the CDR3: TGTGCCAGCAGCCGAGGTGTCGCCACTGAAGCTTTCTTT.

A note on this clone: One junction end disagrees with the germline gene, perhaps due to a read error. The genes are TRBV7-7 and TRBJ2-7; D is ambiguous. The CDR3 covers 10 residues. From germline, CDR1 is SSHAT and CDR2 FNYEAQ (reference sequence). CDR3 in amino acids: CASSLYEQYF. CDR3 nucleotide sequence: TGTGCTAGCAGCCTATACGAGCAGTACTTC.

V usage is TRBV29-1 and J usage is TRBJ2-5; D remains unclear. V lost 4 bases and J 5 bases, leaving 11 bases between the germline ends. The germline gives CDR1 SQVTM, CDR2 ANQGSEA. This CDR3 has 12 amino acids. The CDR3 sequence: CSVGSIRETQYF. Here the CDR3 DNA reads TGCAGCGTTGGGAGTATCCGGGAGACCCAGTACTTC.

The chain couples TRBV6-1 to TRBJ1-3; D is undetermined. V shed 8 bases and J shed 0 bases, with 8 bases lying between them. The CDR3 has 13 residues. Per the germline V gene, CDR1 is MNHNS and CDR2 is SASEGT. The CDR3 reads CASLRSSGNTIYF. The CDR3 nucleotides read TGTGCCAGCCTGAGGAGCTCTGGAAACACCATATATTTT.

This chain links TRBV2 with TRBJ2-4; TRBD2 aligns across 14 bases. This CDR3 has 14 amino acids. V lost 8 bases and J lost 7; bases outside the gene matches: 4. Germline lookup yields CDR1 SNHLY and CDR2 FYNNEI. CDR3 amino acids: CASGTSGSRNIQYF. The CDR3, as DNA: TGTGCCAGCGGGACTAGCGGGAGTCGGAACATTCAGTACTTC.

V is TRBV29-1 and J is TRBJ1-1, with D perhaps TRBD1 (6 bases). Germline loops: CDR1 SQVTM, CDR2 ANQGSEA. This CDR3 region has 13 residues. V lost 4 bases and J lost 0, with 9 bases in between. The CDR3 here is CSVAGELNTEAFF. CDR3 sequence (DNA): TGCAGCGTTGCAGGGGAACTGAACACTGAAGCTTTCTTT.

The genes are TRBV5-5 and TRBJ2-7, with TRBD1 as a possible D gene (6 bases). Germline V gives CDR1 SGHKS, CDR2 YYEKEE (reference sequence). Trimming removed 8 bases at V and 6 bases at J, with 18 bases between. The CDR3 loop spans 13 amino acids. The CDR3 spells CASGPGTWGEQYV. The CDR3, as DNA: TGTGCCAGTGGGCCGGGGACATGGGGCGAGCAGTACGTC.

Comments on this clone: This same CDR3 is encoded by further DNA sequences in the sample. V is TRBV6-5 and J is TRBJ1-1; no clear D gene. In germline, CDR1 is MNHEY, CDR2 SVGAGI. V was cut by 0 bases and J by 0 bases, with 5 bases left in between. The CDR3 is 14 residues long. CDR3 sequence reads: CASSYSPVNTEAFF. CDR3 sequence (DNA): TGTGCCAGCAGTTACTCGCCGGTGAACACTGAAGCTTTCTTT.